The text below deals with one TCR beta chain. This entry is derived from a study of blood T cell repertoires in COVID-19. In the study overall: Italy, Spain and the United States were the sources of the convalescent and acute COVID-19 samples.

This CDR3 is built from 13 residues. V lost 3 bases to trimming and J lost 5 bases; unmatched junction nucleotides: 4. CDR1 is LNHDA and CDR2 is SQIVND in the germline V gene (reference sequence). The data were produced by immunoSEQ multiplex PCR, yet TCRdb's version contains in-frame clones alone and is incomplete. Among 53,000 or so clones listed, about 86% were seen once. This TCR was recovered from a man aged 65-85 years with active COVID-19. The specimen was peripheral blood. This chain connects TRBV19 to TRBJ2-7; 7 bases fit TRBD2. Here the CDR3 DNA reads TGTGCCAGTAGTATTCAGCGGGGCCACGAGCAGTACTTC. Protein sequence: CASSIQRGHEQYF.